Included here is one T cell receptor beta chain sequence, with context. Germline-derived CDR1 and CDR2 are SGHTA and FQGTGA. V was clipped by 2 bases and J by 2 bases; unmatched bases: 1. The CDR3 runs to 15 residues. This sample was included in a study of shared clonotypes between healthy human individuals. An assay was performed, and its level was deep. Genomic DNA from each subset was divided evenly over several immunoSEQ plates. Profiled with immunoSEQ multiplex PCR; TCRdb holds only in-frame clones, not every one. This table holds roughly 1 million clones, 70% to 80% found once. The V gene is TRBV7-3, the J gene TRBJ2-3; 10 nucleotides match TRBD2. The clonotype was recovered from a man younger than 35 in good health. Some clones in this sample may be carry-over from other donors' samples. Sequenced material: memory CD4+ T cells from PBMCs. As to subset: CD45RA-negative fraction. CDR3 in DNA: TGTGCCAGCAGCTTACTAGCGGGAGCCACAGATACGCAGTATTTT. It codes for CASSLLAGATDTQYF.